The 30 T cell receptor beta chains listed next were all sequenced from one sample in a study of OX40 agonist ivuxolimab in advanced cancers. The assay was immunoSEQ multiplex PCR, and TCRdb's table has in-frame clones only and misses some. The sample has tens of thousands of clones, 84% seen once. Sequenced material: CD4+ or CD8+ T cells sorted from blood, taken in a trial of the OX40 agonist ivuxolimab. The receptors derive from an adult with an advanced solid tumor such as melanoma, head and neck, liver or kidney cancer.

The V gene is TRBV14, the J gene TRBJ1-3, with 7 bases fitting TRBD1. From germline, CDR1 is SGHDN and CDR2 FVKESK. V lost 1 base to trimming and J lost 0 bases; unmatched junction nucleotides: 6. This CDR3 is built from 17 residues. The CDR3 region is CASSQGFRDSSGNTIYF. The DNA of the CDR3 is TGTGCCAGCAGCCAAGGGTTCCGGGACAGCTCTGGAAACACCATATATTTT. The full variable domain, its missing parts supplied by reference TRBV14 and TRBJ1-3, is EAGVTQFPSHSVIEKGQTVTLRCDPISGHDNLYWYRRVMGKEIKFLLHFVKESKQDESGMPNNRFLAERTGGTYSTLKVQPAELEDSGVYFCASSQGFRDSSGNTIYFGEGSWLTVV.

CDR3 protein: CASSFQGRDTEAFF. CDR3 nucleotides: TGTGCCAGCAGCTTTCAGGGGCGTGACACTGAAGCTTTCTTT. The V call is TRBV7-9, the J call TRBJ1-1; tentative D call: TRBD1 (6 bases). Looked up from germline, CDR1 is SEHNR and CDR2 is FQNEAQ (reference sequence). The CDR3 runs to 14 residues. V was trimmed by 3 bases and J by 3 bases, leaving 11 bases between them.

The J gene is TRBJ1-1, the V gene TRBV9; possibly TRBD1 for D (6 bases). The CDR3 sequence is 13 residues long. Germline CDR1 SGDLS, CDR2 YYNGEE. V was cut by 0 bases and J by 7 bases, with 10 bases left in between. The CDR3 loop is CASSVGGAGEAFF. CDR3 nucleotide sequence: TGTGCCAGCAGCGTAGGGGGGGCAGGTGAAGCTTTCTTT.

The genes are TRBV5-6 and TRBJ1-2, with no clear D. V was clipped by 0 bases and J by 4 bases, with 10 bases between them. There are 14 residues in the CDR3. Germline lookup yields CDR1 SGHDT and CDR2 YYEEEE. The CDR3 DNA reads TGTGCCAGCAGCTTGGCGGGCATCGGCTATGGCTACACCTTC. Translation: CASSLAGIGYGYTF. Looking up the rest from reference TRBV5-6 and TRBJ1-2 gives the full variable domain: DAGVTQSPTHLIKTRGQQVTLRCSPKSGHDTVSWYQQALGQGPQFIFQYYEEEERQRGNFPDRFSGHQFPNYSSELNVNALLLGDSALYLCASSLAGIGYGYTFGSGTRLTVV.

This sequence joins TRBV10-3 and TRBJ1-5; 8 bases fit TRBD1. Trimming removed 0 bases from V and 4 bases from J; junction bases left unmatched: 2. Per the germline V gene, CDR1 is ENHRY and CDR2 is SYGVKD. The length of the CDR3 is 15 residues. The CDR3 coding sequence is TGTGCCATCAGTGAGTCCCAGGGGGCGAATCAGCCCCAGCATTTT. Protein sequence: CAISESQGANQPQHF.

In its sample, this clone was seen a few times. V is TRBV5-1 and J is TRBJ2-3; D is perhaps TRBD1 or TRBD2 (5 bases each). Germline CDR1 SGHRS, CDR2 YFSETQ. With 5 bases removed from V and 6 bases from J, the gap between germline ends came to 10 bases. CDR3 length: 12 residues. Written as DNA, the CDR3 is TGCGCCAGCAGGGGGGAAGGGGATACGCAGTATTTT. This gives the protein CASRGEGDTQYF.

The V call is TRBV18, the J call TRBJ1-1; 8 bases fit TRBD1. Trimming at V came to 3 bases and at J to 3 bases, leaving 3 bases not matched to a gene. Germline V gene data show CDR1 as KGHSH and CDR2 as LQKENI. This CDR3 contains 14 residues. CDR3 in amino acids: CASSPDRVHTEAFF. In nucleotides, the CDR3 is TGTGCCAGCTCACCGGACAGGGTGCACACTGAAGCTTTCTTT. Based on the CDR3 plus reference TRBV18 and TRBJ1-1, the full variable domain is NAGVMQNPRHLVRRRGQEARLRCSPMKGHSHVYWYRQLPEEGLKFMVYLQKENIIDESGMPKERFSAEFPKEGPSILRIQQVVRGDSAAYFCASSPDRVHTEAFFGQGTRLTVV.

The V call is TRBV5-1, the J call TRBJ2-5, with D perhaps TRBD1 (5 bases). Germline V lookup: CDR1 SGHRS, CDR2 YFSETQ. Trimming removed 3 bases at V and 2 bases at J, with 11 bases between. CDR3 length equals 14 residues. CDR3 in DNA: TGCGCCAGCAGCTCGCAGGGTTGGCAAGAGACCCAGTACTTC. Translation gives CASSSQGWQETQYF.

This sequence joins TRBV19 and TRBJ2-3, with D possibly TRBD1 on 6 matching bases. Germline V gene lookup returns CDR1 LNHDA and CDR2 SQIVND (reference sequence). The CDR3 loop spans 14 amino acids. V was trimmed by 6 bases and J by 0 bases, leaving 10 bases between them. CDR3 residues: CASSKQGSTDTQYF. Here the CDR3 DNA reads TGTGCCAGTAGCAAACAGGGAAGCACAGATACGCAGTATTTT.

The genes are TRBV7-6 and TRBJ2-5; 8 bases align to TRBD2. The CDR3 spans 14 residues. V lost 4 bases to trimming and J lost 5 bases; unmatched junction nucleotides: 6. Germline values: CDR1 SGHVS, CDR2 FNYEAQ. The CDR3 is CASSSAGAGETQYF. CDR3 sequence (DNA): TGTGCCAGCAGCTCAGCGGGAGCAGGCGAGACCCAGTACTTC.

The genes are TRBV7-9 and TRBJ2-1; D is unclear. This CDR3 region has 12 residues. Germline CDR1 and CDR2: SEHNR and FQNEAQ (reference sequence). The V end was cut by 5 bases, the J end by 6 bases, with 8 bases between. The CDR3 spells CASSPQRNEQFF. In nucleotides, the CDR3 is TGTGCCAGCAGCCCCCAGCGCAATGAGCAGTTCTTC. The variable domain in full, completed from reference TRBV7-9 and TRBJ2-1, reads DTGVSQNPRHKITKRGQNVTFRCDPISEHNRLYWYRQTLGQGPEFLTYFQNEAQLEKSRLLSDRFSAERPKGSFSTLEIQRTEQGDSAMYLCASSPQRNEQFFGPGTRLTVL.

The rearrangement uses TRBV4-3 and TRBJ2-1; TRBD2 matches 11 bases. Trimming cost V 2 bases and J 0 bases; bases outside gene matches: 0. CDR1 is LGHNA and CDR2 is YSLEER in the germline V gene. The CDR3 has 16 residues. The CDR3 coding sequence is TGCGCCAGCAGCCAAACTAGCGGGGGCTCCTACAATGAGCAGTTCTTC. Protein: CASSQTSGGSYNEQFF.

The chain links TRBV28 to TRBJ2-7, with 8 bases that match TRBD2. V lost 5 bases and J lost 5; bases outside the gene matches: 14. The CDR3 contains 16 residues. Germline assignment: CDR1 MDHEN and CDR2 SYDVKM. CDR3 protein: CASSTTGRGGEHEQYF. In DNA form, the CDR3 reads TGTGCCAGCAGTACAACCGGTCGGGGGGGTGAGCACGAGCAGTACTTC.

The J gene is TRBJ1-2, the V gene TRBV5-1; D remains unclear. The CDR3 is 15 residues long. The V end was cut by 4 bases, the J end by 2 bases, with 15 bases between. From germline, CDR1 is SGHRS and CDR2 YFSETQ. Here the CDR3 DNA reads TGCGCCAGCAGCCCCGCCCCGGGATTAAACTATGGCTACACCTTC. Residues: CASSPAPGLNYGYTF.

This clone was found once. The chain joins TRBV2 to TRBJ2-3; D is perhaps TRBD1 (5 bases). The V end was cut by 3 bases, the J end by 2 bases, with 15 bases between. From germline, CDR1 is SNHLY and CDR2 FYNNEI. The CDR3 has 16 residues. The CDR3 reads CASSEVSGRATDTQYF. Here the CDR3 DNA reads TGTGCCAGCAGTGAGGTTTCAGGCAGGGCCACAGATACGCAGTATTTT.

The chain carries TRBV5-1 and TRBJ1-2; 9 bases are shared with TRBD1. This CDR3 contains 17 residues. J was trimmed by 4 bases and V by 2 bases; bases with no gene match: 12. Germline V lookup: CDR1 SGHRS, CDR2 YFSETQ. The chain's CDR3 is CASSFRPGQGHGYGYTF. DNA for the CDR3: TGCGCCAGCAGCTTCCGTCCGGGACAGGGACACGGCTATGGCTACACCTTC. The variable domain in full, with the rest retrieved from reference TRBV5-1 and TRBJ1-2, is KAGVTQTPRYLIKTRGQQVTLSCSPISGHRSVSWYQQTPGQGLQFLFEYFSETQRNKGNFPGRFSGRQFSNSRSEMNVSTLELGDSALYLCASSFRPGQGHGYGYTFGSGTRLTVV.

V is TRBV2 and J is TRBJ2-7; unclear D gene. V was trimmed by 6 bases and J by 1 base, leaving 13 bases between them. Germline CDR1 and CDR2: SNHLY and FYNNEI. The CDR3 covers 14 residues. The CDR3, as DNA: TGTGCCAGCAGCCCTCGCGAGACTTCCTACGAGCAGTACTTC. This gives the protein CASSPRETSYEQYF. The full variable domain, completed using reference TRBV2 and TRBJ2-7, is EPEVTQTPSHQVTQMGQEVILRCVPISNHLYFYWYRQILGQKVEFLVSFYNNEISEKSEIFDDQFSVERPDGSNFTLKIRSTKLEDSAMYFCASSPRETSYEQYFGPGTRLTVT.

V and J are TRBV6-5 and TRBJ2-2, with D unresolved. The ends were cut back, 0 bases at V and 8 bases at J, with 13 bases in the middle. Germline loops: CDR1 MNHEY, CDR2 SVGAGI. This CDR3 contains 15 residues. The CDR3 region is CASSYSIPVEGELFF. CDR3 DNA: TGTGCCAGCAGTTACTCGATTCCGGTCGAGGGGGAGCTGTTTTTT.

The chain has TRBV7-9 and TRBJ1-4; 7 bases line up with TRBD1. This CDR3 is built from 15 residues. Trimming took 4 bases from V and 0 from J; bases not matched to a gene: 2. Germline loops: CDR1 SEHNR, CDR2 FQNEAQ (reference sequence). In DNA form, the CDR3 reads TGTGCCAGCAGCTCCGACAGGGCAACTAATGAAAAACTGTTTTTT. This gives the protein CASSSDRATNEKLFF.

The chain links TRBV9 to TRBJ1-5; possible D gene TRBD1, 6 bases. Germline values: CDR1 SGDLS, CDR2 YYNGEE. The V end was cut by 0 bases, the J end by 7 bases, with 14 bases between. The CDR3 covers 15 residues. CDR3 DNA: TGTGCCAGCAGCGTAGAGGGGGTTTCGGGACAGCCCCAGCATTTT. As protein: CASSVEGVSGQPQHF.

The chain employs TRBV7-9 and TRBJ2-3, with TRBD2 matching over 9 bases. V shed 3 bases and J 6 bases; nucleotides not matched to a gene: 7. Germline values: CDR1 SEHNR, CDR2 FQNEAQ (reference sequence). The CDR3 consists of 15 residues. This CDR3 reads CASSLSRGGRDTQYF. The CDR3 bases are TGTGCCAGCAGCTTGTCGCGGGGGGGCCGTGATACGCAGTATTTT.

The rearrangement uses TRBV5-4 and TRBJ1-1, with a possible D match to TRBD1 (6 bases). From germline, CDR1 is SGHNT and CDR2 YYREEE (reference sequence). CDR3 size: 17 residues. The V end was cut by 3 bases, the J end by 0 bases, with 18 bases between. The chain's CDR3 is CASSWGFAGDLNTEAFF. The CDR3 DNA is TGTGCCAGCAGCTGGGGTTTTGCAGGGGACTTGAACACTGAAGCTTTCTTT. Full variable domain (rest looked up from reference TRBV5-4 and TRBJ1-1): ETGVTQSPTHLIKTRGQQVTLRCSSQSGHNTVSWYQQALGQGPQFIFQYYREEENGRGNFPPRFSGLQFPNYSSELNVNALELDDSALYLCASSWGFAGDLNTEAFFGQGTRLTVV.

The rearrangement joins TRBV11-3 to TRBJ2-5; TRBD1 matches 7 bases. Looked up from germline, CDR1 is SGHNT and CDR2 is YENEEA. The CDR3 covers 16 residues. J lost 4 bases, V lost 0 bases, and 8 bases had no gene match. In DNA, the CDR3 is TGTGCCAGCAGCTTAGATTCAGGGGGACCTTTAGAGACCCAGTACTTC. Encoded protein: CASSLDSGGPLETQYF.

The chain links TRBV11-2 to TRBJ1-6; D not certain. V was clipped by 2 bases and J by 9 bases, with 11 bases between them. The germline gives CDR1 SGHAT, CDR2 FQNNGV. The CDR3 loop spans 14 amino acids. The CDR3 DNA is TGTGCCAGCAGCTTATGGGAAAGCAGTTCACCCCTCCACTTT. Protein: CASSLWESSSPLHF.

This chain joins TRBV10-2 and TRBJ2-4; possible D gene TRBD2, 6 bases. CDR1 is WSHSY and CDR2 is SAAADI in the germline V gene. The CDR3 sequence is 16 residues long. The germline V and J ends were trimmed by 6 bases and 0 bases, with 15 bases remaining between them. CDR3 DNA sequence: TGCGCCAGCAGCGTGCCGGGAGCACTAGCCAAAAACATTCAGTACTTC. Its translation is CASSVPGALAKNIQYF.

V is TRBV10-3 and J is TRBJ1-6; D uncertain. The germline V and J ends were trimmed by 3 bases and 10 bases, with 13 bases remaining between them. The germline V gene encodes CDR1 ENHRY and CDR2 SYGVKD. CDR3 length equals 14 residues. In nucleotides, the CDR3 is TGTGCCATCAGTGAAGGCCGCAAAAGCTCACCCCTCCACTTT. Its translation is CAISEGRKSSPLHF.

The rearrangement joins TRBV5-6 to TRBJ2-2; TRBD1 is a possible D gene (6 bases). The CDR3 sequence is 16 residues long. Germline V gives CDR1 SGHDT, CDR2 YYEEEE. Trimming pared 0 bases from V and 4 bases from J, leaving 13 bases between. The CDR3 sequence: CASSLDGTLATGELFF. In nucleotides, the CDR3 is TGTGCCAGCAGCTTGGACGGGACATTGGCCACCGGGGAGCTGTTTTTT.

V and J are TRBV4-3 and TRBJ2-5; no clear D gene. This CDR3 is built from 13 residues. The germline V gene encodes CDR1 LGHNA and CDR2 YSLEER. V was trimmed by 1 base and J by 9 bases, leaving 12 bases between them. The CDR3 DNA sequence: TGCGCCAGCAGCCAAGGAGCCGGCCGGGCCCAGTACTTC. Translation gives CASSQGAGRAQYF.

The table lists this clone with a few counts. The chain has TRBV2 and TRBJ2-2; 8 bases match TRBD1. The CDR3 spans 15 residues. With V trimmed by 4 bases and J by 6 bases, 7 bases remained unmatched. Germline V gene sequence: CDR1 SNHLY, CDR2 FYNNEI. CDR3 nucleotide sequence: TGTGCCAGCAGTGTAAAAGCAGGGGGCCCCGGGGAGCTGTTTTTT. As protein: CASSVKAGGPGELFF.

The rearrangement uses TRBV5-1 and TRBJ2-1; no clear D gene. Trimming cost V 4 bases and J 2 bases, with 7 bases left between them. The germline V gene encodes CDR1 SGHRS and CDR2 YFSETQ. There are 13 residues in the CDR3. CDR3 protein: CASSLWAYNEQFF. The CDR3 DNA follows: TGCGCCAGCAGCCTCTGGGCCTACAATGAGCAGTTCTTC.